A single sample gave rise to the 9 T cell receptor beta chains below, sequenced in a study of blood T cells in healthy people across ages. A second 7 to 11 cycle PCR used barcoded and J-beta primers. TCRdb re-analysed the 5' RACE reads in MiXCR, keeping a single row per CDR3 protein. The table lists fewer than 900,000 distinct CDR3 sequences, under 40% of them singletons, with 13% in the top ten. Sequences were obtained from blood. These receptors originate from a man younger than 30 in good health.

In this sample, this clonotype turned up a few times. The chain is built from TRBV6-1 and TRBJ2-1; weak D call: TRBD1 (5 bases). Trimming shortened V by 2 bases and J by 0 bases, and 8 bases separated the two germline ends. This CDR3 spans 15 amino acids. Germline lookup yields CDR1 MNHNS and CDR2 SASEGT. CDR3 region: CASSENRPSYNEQFF. The CDR3 DNA reads TGTGCCAGCAGTGAAAACAGGCCCTCCTACAATGAGCAGTTCTTC.

This clonotype appeared a few times. V and J are TRBV7-2 and TRBJ1-1; D uncertain. Trimming shortened V by 5 bases and J by 3 bases, and 10 bases separated the two germline ends. The CDR3 length is 13 residues. The V gene's germline CDR1 is SGHTA and CDR2 FQGNSA. Written as DNA, the CDR3 is TGTGCCAGCAGCGGGCCGGGTGACACTGAAGCTTTCTTT. This encodes CASSGPGDTEAFF.

Concerning this clonotype: A much larger clone sits a single nucleotide away, making a read error possible. The chain uses TRBV29-1 and TRBJ1-2; D gene uncertain. Germline-derived CDR1 and CDR2 are SQVTM and ANQGSEA. The CDR3 length is 12 residues. The V end was cut by 3 bases, the J end by 8 bases, with 13 bases between. CDR3 sequence reads: CSVDSMVEGYTF. In DNA, the CDR3 is TGCAGCGTTGATTCCATGGTCGAAGGCTACACCTTC.

About this clonotype: A single base separates this from a much larger clone, so it may be a read error. The gene calls are TRBV12-3 or TRBV12-4 and TRBJ2-1; 8 nucleotides agree with TRBD2. CDR3 size: 15 residues. The trim removed 4 bases at V and 8 bases at J, leaving 10 bases unmatched. CDR3: CASSSIAGTYDEQFF. The CDR3 DNA is TGTGCCAGCAGTTCCATAGCGGGGACATACGATGAGCAGTTCTTC.

This clonotype was detected many times. The chain's CDR3 is CASSPGIEEYEQYF. The CDR3 DNA follows: TGTGCCAGCAGTCCAGGGATTGAAGAGTACGAGCAGTACTTC. The V call is TRBV12-3 or TRBV12-4, the J call TRBJ2-7, with D possibly TRBD1 on 5 matching bases. Trimming stripped 5 bases from V and 4 bases from J, with 15 bases between. The CDR3 has 14 residues.

The chain is built from TRBV10-3 and TRBJ2-7, with D possibly matching TRBD2 (6 bases). CDR3 length: 13 amino acids. The germline V gene encodes CDR1 ENHRY and CDR2 SYGVKD. Trimming pared 11 bases from V and 7 bases from J, leaving 21 bases between. CDR3 residues: CASWTTGVEEQYF. CDR3 sequence (DNA): TGTGCCTCCTGGACTACGGGAGTGGAAGAGCAGTACTTC.

V gene TRBV20-1 combines with J gene TRBJ2-1; D is possibly TRBD1 (5 bases). The germline CDR1 and CDR2 sequences are DFQATT and SNEGSKA (reference sequence). With 6 bases removed from V and 7 bases from J, the gap between germline ends came to 25 bases. The CDR3 sequence is 16 residues long. CDR3 coding DNA: TGCAGTGCCCCCACGACCCAGCAGGGATCGTGGAATGAGCAGTTCTTC. Translation gives CSAPTTQQGSWNEQFF.

With regard to this clonotype: This may be a read error, as it is one base from a much larger clone. This chain links TRBV14 with TRBJ2-6, with 7 nucleotides matching TRBD1. Germline-derived CDR1 and CDR2 are SGHDN and FVKESK. This CDR3 is 13 amino acids long. The CDR3, as DNA: TGTGCCAGCAGGGGGACAGCTTCCTCCGTCCCGACTTTC. Translated, it gives CASRGTASSVPTF. Full variable domain (rest looked up from reference TRBV14 and TRBJ2-6): EAGVTQFPSHSVIEKGQTVTLRCDPISGHDNLYWYRRVMGKEIKFLLHFVKESKQDESGMPNNRFLAERTGGTYSTLKVQPAELEDSGVYFCASRGTASSVPTFGAGSRLTVL.

On this clonotype: A junction end diverges from the germline sequence, so it may reflect a read error. The rearrangement joins TRBV5-1 to TRBJ1-4; D is possibly TRBD1 (5 bases). The CDR3 consists of 15 residues. Germline V gene sequence: CDR1 SGHRS, CDR2 YFSETQ. CDR3 amino acids: CARSLGVGRNEKLFF. CDR3 DNA: TGCGCCCGCAGCTTGGGGGTAGGACGAAATGAAAAACTGTTTTTT.